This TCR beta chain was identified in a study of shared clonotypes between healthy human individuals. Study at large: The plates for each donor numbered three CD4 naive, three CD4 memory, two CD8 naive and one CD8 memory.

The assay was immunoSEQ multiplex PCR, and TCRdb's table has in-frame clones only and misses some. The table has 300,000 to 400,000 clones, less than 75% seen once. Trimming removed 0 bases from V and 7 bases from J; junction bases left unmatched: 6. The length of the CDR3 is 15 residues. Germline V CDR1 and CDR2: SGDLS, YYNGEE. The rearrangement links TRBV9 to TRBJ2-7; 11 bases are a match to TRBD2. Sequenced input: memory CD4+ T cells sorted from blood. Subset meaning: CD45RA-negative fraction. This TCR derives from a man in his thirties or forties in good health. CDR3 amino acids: CASSVAVAGGYEQYF. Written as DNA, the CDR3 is TGTGCCAGCAGCGTAGCCGTAGCGGGAGGGTATGAGCAGTACTTC. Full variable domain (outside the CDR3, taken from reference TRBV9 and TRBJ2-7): DSGVTQTPKHLITATGQRVTLRCSPRSGDLSVYWYQQSLDQGLQFLIQYYNGEERAKGNILERFSAQQFPDLHSELNLSSLELGDSALYFCASSVAVAGGYEQYFGPGTRLTVT.